This passage covers 7 T cell receptor beta chains from one sample sequenced in a study of post-analysis software for immune sequencing data. No antigens are known for them. Study-wide results and caveats: When patients were compared with controls, about five TRBV segments were more frequent, TRBV5-6, TRBV5-1 and TRBV20-1 among them.

Every TCR beta cDNA library bore unique molecular identifiers. MiXCR, applied by TCRdb to the PCR reads, yields one record per CDR3 protein. The sample lists roughly 800,000 distinct CDR3 sequences; approximately 53% were seen once. Sequences were obtained from blood. Receptors originate from a girl between 5 and 17 years old with multiple sclerosis.

This sequence joins TRBV29-1 and TRBJ2-3; no definite D call. CDR1 is SQVTM, CDR2 ANQGSEA, per germline. The CDR3 has 12 amino acids. Trimming removed 4 bases at V and 8 bases at J, with 13 bases between. CDR3 amino acids: CSVAVGEGTQYF. The CDR3, as DNA: TGCAGCGTTGCTGTAGGTGAAGGTACGCAGTATTTT.

CDR3 loop: CSVEGAPPGSYGYTF. CDR3 coding DNA: TGCAGCGTTGAAGGGGCCCCACCTGGGAGCTATGGCTACACCTTC. The V call is TRBV29-1, the J call TRBJ1-2, with no clear D. The germline CDR1 and CDR2 sequences are SQVTM and ANQGSEA. Trimming left V 1 base short and J 4 bases short, with 16 bases between. This CDR3 is 15 amino acids long. Looking up the rest from reference TRBV29-1 and TRBJ1-2 gives the full variable domain: SAVISQKPSRDICQRGTSLTIQCQVDSQVTMMFWYRQQPGQSLTLIATANQGSEATYESGFVIDKFPISRPNLTFSTLTVSNMSPEDSSIYLCSVEGAPPGSYGYTFGSGTRLTVV.

The chain uses TRBV9 and TRBJ1-2; 9 bases fit TRBD1. Germline V CDR1 and CDR2: SGDLS, YYNGEE. The CDR3 is 14 amino acids. The junction had 10 bases not matched to a gene; V was cut back by 3 bases and J by 10 bases. CDR3 DNA sequence: TGTGCCAGCAGCGCCGATGGACAGGGGACAACCTACACCTTC. It is translated as CASSADGQGTTYTF.

The chain joins TRBV20-1 to TRBJ2-5; tentatively, D is TRBD1 or TRBD2 (5 bases each). Germline CDR1 and CDR2: DFQATT and SNEGSKA (reference sequence). Trimming cost V 6 bases and J 1 base, with 15 bases left between them. The CDR3 covers 14 residues. CDR3 residues: CSAPRGALQETQYF. The CDR3 nucleotides read TGCAGTGCCCCACGAGGGGCCCTCCAAGAGACCCAGTACTTC.

In regard to this clonotype: An end of the junction does not agree with germline; a read error may underlie this. The rearrangement links TRBV11-2 to TRBJ2-7; D possibly uses TRBD1 or TRBD2 (5 bases each). The CDR3 runs to 15 residues. The germline CDR1 and CDR2 sequences are SGHAT and FQNNGV. The CDR3: CASSLGPGTLYEQYF. CDR3 sequence (DNA): TGTGCTAGCAGCTTAGGGCCGGGGACCCTCTACGAGCAGTACTTC.

This clonotype has only a few counts. The rearrangement links TRBV6-5 to TRBJ1-5, with a weak D call TRBD1 (5 bases). Germline CDR1 reads MNHEY; CDR2 reads SVGAGI. With 2 bases removed from V and 6 bases from J, the gap between germline ends came to 11 bases. There are 14 residues in the CDR3. Here the CDR3 reads CASSYAGTGQPQHF. The CDR3 DNA follows: TGTGCCAGCAGTTACGCAGGGACGGGTCAGCCCCAGCATTTT.

The chain has TRBV7-2 and TRBJ2-1, with D tentatively TRBD2 (6 bases). In germline, CDR1 is SGHTA, CDR2 FQGNSA. The CDR3 loop spans 15 amino acids. Trimming took 1 base from V and 3 from J, leaving 10 bases between them. CDR3 in DNA: TGTGCCAGCAGCTTAGTGGCTAGCGACTACAATGAGCAGTTCTTC. Translating it yields CASSLVASDYNEQFF.